The 15 T cell receptor beta chains below come from one sample, sequenced in a study of T cells expressing NK-cell markers (dated by TCRdb to between 2020 and 2021). Receptor libraries were prepared by 5' RACE. The sequencing machine was an Illumina HiSeq 2000. Reads reprocessed by TCRdb are summarized as one entry per CDR3 protein sequence, and DNA is absent. The data table for this sample lists 400,000 to 550,000 distinct CDR3 sequences. Of the sample, 6% to 9.5% falls within the top ten clones. Input material: blood T cells: a sorted CD56 or NKG2C T cell subset, CD4+ or CD8+ T cells, or bulk PBMC T cells (not recorded which). The source of these receptors is a woman aged 18 to 75 in good health.

The rearrangement links TRBV10-2 to TRBJ2-1; TCRdb reports TRBD2, a call that lacks DNA to check it against. Germline CDR1 and CDR2: WSHSY and SAAADI. The CDR3 spans 15 residues. This CDR3 reads CASSGGLGAGNEQFF.

This chain uses TRBV4-3 with TRBJ2-5; no DNA is available, so the TRBD2 call from TCRdb remains unchecked. The CDR3 totals 16 residues. Germline-derived CDR1 and CDR2 are LGHNA and YSLEER. CDR3 protein: CASSQHLGLAEETQYF.

This chain links TRBV10-3 with TRBJ2-1; TCRdb outputs TRBD2, but without DNA this stays unchecked. The CDR3 contains 16 residues. Germline V gene lookup returns CDR1 ENHRY and CDR2 SYGVKD. This CDR3 is CAISDSGRESYNEQFF.

The chain recombines TRBV5-6 with TRBJ1-1; checking the TCRdb D call of TRBD1 is not possible without DNA. Germline CDR1 is SGHDT and CDR2 is YYEEEE. The CDR3 is made up of 12 amino acids. The chain's CDR3 is CASSQGVTEAFF.

V usage is TRBV5-1 and J usage is TRBJ1-1; the TCRdb D gene call, TRBD1, has no DNA to confirm it. The V gene's germline CDR1 is SGHRS and CDR2 YFSETQ. This CDR3 has 16 amino acids. The chain's CDR3 is CASSLAAGGRNTEAFF.

The CDR3: CASSHRGFLYEQYF. The chain couples TRBV4-2 to TRBJ2-7; the D call of TRBD1 rests on TCRdb alone, since no DNA is present to check it. In germline, CDR1 is LGHNA, CDR2 YNFKEQ. CDR3 length: 14 amino acids.

The chain joins TRBV7-2 to TRBJ1-1; TCRdb picks TRBD1, but there is no DNA to check that call. The CDR3 is 14 residues long. Germline-derived CDR1 and CDR2 are SGHTA and FQGNSA. CDR3 protein: CASSPRGGRTEAFF. The whole variable domain, filled in from reference TRBV7-2 and TRBJ1-1, reads GAGVSQSPSNKVTEKGKDVELRCDPISGHTALYWYRQSLGQGLEFLIYFQGNSAPDKSGLPSDRFSAERTGGSVSTLTIQRTQQEDSAVYLCASSPRGGRTEAFFGQGTRLTVV.

The chain carries TRBV12-3 or TRBV12-4 and TRBJ2-5. This CDR3 contains 14 residues. This CDR3 reads CASSSWASPETQYF.

The chain combines TRBV5-1 with TRBJ2-7. CDR1 and CDR2 from the germline V gene are SGHRS and YFSETQ. The CDR3 loop spans 12 amino acids. CDR3 protein: CASSPTTYEQYF.

This rearrangement joins TRBV27 to TRBJ1-2. CDR1 and CDR2 (germline): MNHEY, SMNVEV (reference sequence). CDR3 size: 16 residues. The CDR3 sequence is CASSPNGAQANYGYTF.

This chain links TRBV16 with TRBJ1-4; TCRdb returns TRBD1, unconfirmable since there is no DNA. The V gene's germline CDR1 is KGHSY and CDR2 FQNENV. This CDR3 comprises 13 residues. CDR3 amino acids: CASNPTGNEKLFF.

V usage is TRBV6-5 and J usage is TRBJ2-7; TCRdb's D gene call, TRBD1, goes unchecked for lack of DNA. The CDR3 is made up of 17 amino acids. CDR1 and CDR2 (germline): MNHEY, SVGAGI. CDR3 residues: CASSYQDPTGSSYGQYF.

The rearrangement uses TRBV7-2 and TRBJ1-6; TCRdb designates TRBD1, a call that cannot be tested without DNA. This CDR3 spans 13 amino acids. Germline-derived CDR1 and CDR2 are SGHTA and FQGNSA. The CDR3: CASSETAYSPLHF.

This chain connects TRBV11-2 to TRBJ2-5; with no DNA, the TCRdb D assignment of TRBD2 cannot be verified. In germline, CDR1 is SGHAT, CDR2 FQNNGV. This CDR3 contains 14 residues. Here the CDR3 reads CASSPSNIQETQYF.

The J gene is TRBJ2-7, the V gene TRBV6-2 or TRBV6-3; no DNA is available, so the TRBD2 call from TCRdb remains unchecked. Germline V gene data show CDR1 as MNHEY and CDR2 as SVGEGT. This CDR3 region has 14 residues. The CDR3 protein is CASSYLAGTEEQYF.